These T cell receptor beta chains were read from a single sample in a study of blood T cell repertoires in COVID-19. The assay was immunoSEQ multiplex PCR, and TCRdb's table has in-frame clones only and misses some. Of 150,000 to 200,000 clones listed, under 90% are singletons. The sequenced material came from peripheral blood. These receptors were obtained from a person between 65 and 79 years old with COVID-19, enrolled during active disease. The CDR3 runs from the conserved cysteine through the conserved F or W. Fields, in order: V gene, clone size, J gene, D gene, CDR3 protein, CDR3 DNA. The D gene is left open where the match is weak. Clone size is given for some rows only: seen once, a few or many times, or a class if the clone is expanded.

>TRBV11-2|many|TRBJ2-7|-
CASSLIGQNEQYF
TGTGCCAGCAGCTTAATAGGACAGAACGAGCAGTACTTC
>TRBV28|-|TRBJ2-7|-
CASSYTIAMGNSYEQYF
TGTGCCAGCAGCTATACGATAGCGATGGGGAACTCCTACGAGCAGTACTTC
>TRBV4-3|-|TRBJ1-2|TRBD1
CASSPRGTGGVGGYTF
TGCGCCAGCAGCCCCAGGGGGACAGGGGGGGTTGGTGGCTACACCTTC
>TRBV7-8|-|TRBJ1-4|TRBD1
CASSLGQGASNEKLFF
TGTGCCAGCAGCCTCGGACAGGGGGCTTCTAATGAAAAACTGTTTTTT
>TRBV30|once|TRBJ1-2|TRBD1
CAGTVGQWGYGYTF
TGTGCCGGCACTGTGGGACAGTGGGGGTATGGCTACACCTTC
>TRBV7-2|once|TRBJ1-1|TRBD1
CASSLFLQGGTEAFF
TGTGCCAGCAGCTTATTCCTACAGGGGGGCACTGAAGCTTTCTTT
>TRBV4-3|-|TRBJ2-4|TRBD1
CASSQEDRSEFGAKNIQYF
TGCGCCAGCAGCCAAGAGGACAGGTCGGAGTTTGGAGCCAAAAACATTCAGTACTTC
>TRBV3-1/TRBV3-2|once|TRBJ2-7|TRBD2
CASSRRGLASYEQYF
TGTGCCAGCAGCCGGCGGGGACTAGCATCCTACGAGCAGTACTTC
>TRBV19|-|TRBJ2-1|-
CASIPGGRSLNEQFF
TGTGCCAGTATCCCGGGGGGCCGGTCACTCAATGAGCAGTTCTTC
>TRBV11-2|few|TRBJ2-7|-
CASSLGRPHRVSIYEQYF
TGTGCCAGCAGCTTAGGACGCCCTCACAGGGTATCCATCTACGAGCAGTACTTC
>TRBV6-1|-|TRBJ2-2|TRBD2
CASSEKPPSGSGAGELFF
TGTGCCAGCAGTGAGAAGCCTCCGAGCGGGAGTGGGGCCGGGGAGCTGTTTTTT
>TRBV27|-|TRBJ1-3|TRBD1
CASSLFATGTASGNTIYF
TGTGCCAGCAGTTTATTTGCGACAGGGACTGCCTCTGGAAACACCATATATTTT
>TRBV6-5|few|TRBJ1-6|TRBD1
CASRQGTEISPLHF
TGTGCCAGCAGGCAGGGGACAGAGATTTCACCCCTCCACTTT
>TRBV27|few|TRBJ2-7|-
CASSPNRQYEQYF
TGTGCCAGCAGTCCAAACCGACAGTACGAGCAGTACTTC
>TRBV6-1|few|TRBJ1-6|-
CASSELVSSNSPLHF
TGTGCCAGCAGTGAACTGGTATCCAGTAATTCACCCCTCCACTTT
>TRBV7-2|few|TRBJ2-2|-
CASSLVQITGELFF
TGTGCCAGCAGCTTAGTGCAGATCACCGGGGAGCTGTTTTTT
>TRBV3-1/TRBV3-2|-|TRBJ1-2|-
CASSQTGGYGYTF
TGTGCCAGCAGCCAAACAGGTGGCTATGGCTACACCTTC
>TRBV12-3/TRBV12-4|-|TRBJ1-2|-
CASSSTKNYGYTF
TGTGCCAGCAGTTCCACAAAGAACTATGGCTACACCTTC
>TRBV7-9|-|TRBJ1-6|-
CASRAAGTYNSPLHF
TGTGCCAGCAGGGCGGCAGGGACCTATAATTCACCCCTCCACTTT
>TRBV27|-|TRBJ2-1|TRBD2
CASSFSSGGHNEQFF
TGTGCCAGCAGTTTTAGTAGCGGGGGCCACAATGAGCAGTTCTTC
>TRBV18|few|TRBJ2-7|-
CASSPKDSSYEQYF
TGTGCCAGCTCTCCTAAGGACAGCTCCTACGAGCAGTACTTC
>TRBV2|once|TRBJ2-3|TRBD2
CASSRLAGVRGDTQYF
TGTGCCAGCAGCCGACTAGCGGGGGTAAGGGGGGATACGCAGTATTTT
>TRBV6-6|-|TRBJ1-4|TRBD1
CASSERPGTGNEKLFF
TGTGCCAGCAGCGAAAGACCCGGGACAGGGAATGAAAAACTGTTTTTT
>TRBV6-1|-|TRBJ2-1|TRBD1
CASSDSDRGHEQFF
TGTGCCAGCAGTGATTCGGACAGGGGTCATGAGCAGTTCTTC
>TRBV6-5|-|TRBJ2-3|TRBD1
CATKTGGDTQYF
TGTGCCACAAAGACAGGGGGGGATACGCAGTATTTT
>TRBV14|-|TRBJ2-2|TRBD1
CASSQTGATGELFF
TGTGCCAGCAGCCAGACAGGGGCCACCGGGGAGCTGTTTTTT
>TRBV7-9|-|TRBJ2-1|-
CASSLTGTPEQFF
TGTGCCAGCAGCTTGACCGGGACACCCGAGCAGTTCTTC
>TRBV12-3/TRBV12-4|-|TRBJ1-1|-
CASSFRGGTEAFF
TGTGCCAGCAGTTTTAGGGGGGGGACTGAAGCTTTCTTT
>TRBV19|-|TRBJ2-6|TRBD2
CASSIPSGLAGGAWGANVLTF
TGTGCCAGTAGTATACCTTCGGGACTAGCGGGAGGTGCTTGGGGGGCCAACGTCCTGACTTTC
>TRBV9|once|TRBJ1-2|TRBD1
CASSAVPGQVREDYGYTF
TGTGCCAGCAGCGCCGTTCCGGGACAGGTTAGGGAGGACTATGGCTACACCTTC
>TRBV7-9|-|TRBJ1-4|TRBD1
CASSVRQGQVFEKLFF
TGTGCCAGCAGCGTCCGTCAGGGACAGGTCTTTGAAAAACTGTTTTTT
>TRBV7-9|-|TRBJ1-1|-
CASSLAAGGTEAFF
TGTGCCAGCAGCTTAGCGGCAGGAGGCACTGAAGCTTTCTTT
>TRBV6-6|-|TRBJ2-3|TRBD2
CASSSGTSGRTTQYF
TGTGCCAGCAGTTCCGGGACTAGCGGGAGGACTACGCAGTATTTT
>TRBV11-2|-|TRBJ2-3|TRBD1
CASSAGQGITDTQYF
TGTGCCAGCAGCGCGGGACAGGGGATCACAGATACGCAGTATTTT
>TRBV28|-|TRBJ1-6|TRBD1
CASSPWTGDLSPLHF
TGTGCCAGCAGTCCATGGACAGGGGATCTTTCACCCCTCCACTTT
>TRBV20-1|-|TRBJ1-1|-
CSARQTEAFF
TGCAGTGCTAGACAGACTGAAGCTTTCTTT
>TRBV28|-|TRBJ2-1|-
CASSFPGAYNEQFF
TGTGCCAGCAGTTTCCCAGGGGCTTACAATGAGCAGTTCTTC
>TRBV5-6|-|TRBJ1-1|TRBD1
CASSLVGQGTEAFF
TGTGCCAGCAGCTTGGTAGGACAGGGGACTGAAGCTTTCTTT
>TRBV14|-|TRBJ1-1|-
CASSQEGGYPEAFF
TGTGCCAGCAGCCAAGAAGGGGGTTATCCTGAAGCTTTCTTT
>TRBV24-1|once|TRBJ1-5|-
CATSEPGANQPQHF
TGTGCCACCAGTGAGCCGGGAGCTAATCAGCCCCAGCATTTT
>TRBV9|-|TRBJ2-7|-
CASRGDSHEQYF
TGTGCCAGCAGGGGTGACTCCCACGAGCAGTACTTC
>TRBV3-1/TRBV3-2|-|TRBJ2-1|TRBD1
CASSQEDRDYNEQFF
TGTGCCAGCAGCCAAGAAGACAGGGACTACAATGAGCAGTTCTTC
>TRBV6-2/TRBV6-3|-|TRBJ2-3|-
CASSPGTSTDTQYF
TGTGCCAGCAGCCCCGGGACTAGCACAGATACGCAGTATTTT
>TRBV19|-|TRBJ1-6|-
CASSIDRGANSPLHF
TGTGCCAGTAGTATAGATCGGGGAGCTAATTCACCCCTCCACTTT
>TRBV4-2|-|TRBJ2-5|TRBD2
CASSQTSGIQETQYF
TGTGCCAGCAGCCAGACTAGCGGGATCCAAGAGACCCAGTACTTC
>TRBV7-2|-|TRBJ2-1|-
CASSLDMGREGQFF
TGTGCCAGCAGCTTAGACATGGGGCGGGAAGGGCAGTTCTTC
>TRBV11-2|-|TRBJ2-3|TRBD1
CASSFGQGTLQNTDTQYF
TGTGCCAGCAGCTTCGGACAGGGGACGTTACAAAACACAGATACGCAGTATTTT
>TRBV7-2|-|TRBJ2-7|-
CASSLGRGADEQYF
TGTGCCAGCAGCTTGGGGCGTGGGGCCGACGAGCAGTACTTC